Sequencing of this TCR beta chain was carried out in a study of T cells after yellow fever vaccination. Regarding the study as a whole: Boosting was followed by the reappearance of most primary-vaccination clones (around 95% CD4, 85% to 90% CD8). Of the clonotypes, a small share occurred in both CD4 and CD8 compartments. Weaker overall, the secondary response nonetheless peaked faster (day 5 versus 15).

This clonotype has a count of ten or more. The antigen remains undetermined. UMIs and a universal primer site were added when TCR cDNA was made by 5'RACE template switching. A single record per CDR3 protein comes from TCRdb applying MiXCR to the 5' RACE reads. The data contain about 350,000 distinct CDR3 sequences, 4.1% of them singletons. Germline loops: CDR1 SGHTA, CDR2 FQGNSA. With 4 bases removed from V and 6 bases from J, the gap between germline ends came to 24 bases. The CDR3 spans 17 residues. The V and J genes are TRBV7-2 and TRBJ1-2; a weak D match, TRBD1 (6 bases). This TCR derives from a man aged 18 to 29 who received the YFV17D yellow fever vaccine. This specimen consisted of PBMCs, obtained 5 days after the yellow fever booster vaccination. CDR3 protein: CASSSPSESGGADGYTF. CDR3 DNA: TGTGCCAGCAGCTCACCATCCGAGTCGGGGGGCGCCGATGGCTACACCTTC.